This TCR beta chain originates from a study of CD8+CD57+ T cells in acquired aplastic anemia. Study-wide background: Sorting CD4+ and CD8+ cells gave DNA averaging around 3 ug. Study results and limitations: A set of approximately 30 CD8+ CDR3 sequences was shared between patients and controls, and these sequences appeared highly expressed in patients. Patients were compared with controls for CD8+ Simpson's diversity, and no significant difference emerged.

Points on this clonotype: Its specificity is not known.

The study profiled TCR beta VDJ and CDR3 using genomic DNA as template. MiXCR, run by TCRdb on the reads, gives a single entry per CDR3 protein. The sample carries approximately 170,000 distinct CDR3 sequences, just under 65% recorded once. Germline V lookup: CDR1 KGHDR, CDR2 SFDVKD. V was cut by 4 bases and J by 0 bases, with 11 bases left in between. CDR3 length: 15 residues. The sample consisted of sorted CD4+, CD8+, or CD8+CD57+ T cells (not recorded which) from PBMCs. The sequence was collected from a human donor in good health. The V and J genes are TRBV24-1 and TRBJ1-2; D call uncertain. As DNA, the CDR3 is TGTGCCACCAGTGACAGGACGGAAACTAACTATGGCTACACCTTC. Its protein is CATSDRTETNYGYTF.